This T cell receptor (beta chain) emerged from a study of T cells in Graves' hyperthyroidism and ophthalmopathy. This clonotype was observed at least ten times. Regions amplified from RNA transcripts were the TCR beta CDR3 regions. The primer set for the first-round RT-PCR of the TCR CDR3 was HTBI. TCRdb redid the calling of the multiplex PCR reads with MiXCR, one entry per CDR3 protein. The sample shows 450,000 to 650,000 distinct CDR3 sequences, less than 25% of them seen only once. Patients counted as stable if ophthalmopathy did not develop within 18 months. These patients, aged 18 to 65, had recently diagnosed hyperthyroidism lasting under 2 months. PBMCs came from over 8.5 ml fresh peripheral blood. The sequenced material came from blood. This receptor was taken from a man younger than 35 with Graves' hyperthyroidism.

Here the CDR3 DNA reads TGTGCCACCAGTGGGGACTCCTACGAGCAGTACTTC. It translates to CATSGDSYEQYF. The chain employs TRBV24-1 and TRBJ2-7; D ambiguous. Germline V CDR1 and CDR2: KGHDR, SFDVKD. The CDR3 is made up of 12 amino acids. The V gene lost 5 bases and the J gene lost 0 bases, with 4 bases spanning the gap.